Sequencing of this T cell receptor (beta chain) was carried out in a study of regulatory T cells in long-lasting Graves disease. Whole-study findings and limits: With approximately 2,500 shared public clonotypes, persistent patients exceeded new patients, who shared about a thousand.

Libraries of TCR beta came from iRepertoire HTBI primers plus Arm-PCR of CDR3 regions. MiXCR, applied by TCRdb to the multiplex PCR reads, yields one record per CDR3 protein. The sample lists roughly 500,000 distinct CDR3 sequences; roughly 14% were seen once. A remark on this clonotype: What it binds is unknown.

Time point reported: newly diagnosed GD, antithyroid drugs for less than 3 months. Extracted PBMC RNA gave rise to the TCR library. Graves' disease diagnosis relied on American Thyroid Association guidelines. The V end lost 5 bases, the J end lost 3 bases, and 19 bases lay between the germline ends. Germline V gene lookup returns CDR1 MNHEY and CDR2 SMNVEV (reference sequence). CDR3 length equals 16 residues. These data are also associated with another study on T cells in Graves' hyperthyroidism and ophthalmopathy. That work adds: HTBI primers were the set used in a first-round RT-PCR of the TCR CDR3. Classification by a 13 V-J model distinguished ophthalmopathy from stable hyperthyroidism.

V gene TRBV27 combines with J gene TRBJ1-2, with D tentatively TRBD1 (5 bases). The sequencing used peripheral blood mononuclear cells (PBMCs), collected at new diagnosis, from a patient treated with antithyroid drugs. The TCR originated in a man in his thirties or forties with Graves disease. Here the CDR3 reads CASSDPSEQGYYGYTF. For the CDR3, the DNA is TGTGCCAGCAGTGACCCCTCGGAGCAGGGATACTATGGCTACACCTTC.